Each of the 25 T cell receptor beta chains below was sequenced from the same sample in a study of cytomegalovirus exposure and HLA in healthy donors (TCRdb year 2017). The library was prepared using the immunoSEQ multiplex PCR assay. For the multiplex PCR, a mixture combining 60 forward primers for TCR Vbeta segments and 13 reverse primers for TCR Jbeta segments was used. TCRdb provides this immuneACCESS table in a form limited to in-frame rearrangements. Some clones are lacking; in checked studies, under half of them reflect an unresolved V gene, and why the rest are absent is not known. The sample table lists approximately 100,000 clones, around two thirds of them with a count of one. The ten largest clones represent around 3.9% of the sample. What was sequenced was PBMCs. The receptor source for this set is a man aged 25 to 40 in good health and CMV-seropositive.

The chain has TRBV10-3 and TRBJ2-5; a weak D match, TRBD2 (6 bases). Germline CDR1 reads ENHRY; CDR2 reads SYGVKD. Trimming took 4 bases from V and 5 from J, leaving 14 bases between them. This CDR3 is built from 14 residues. The CDR3 DNA reads TGTGCCATCAGTGCGGACCTCGCGGGGGAGACCCAGTACTTC. Protein product: CAISADLAGETQYF.

The gene calls are TRBV5-1 and TRBJ1-2, with TRBD1 identical over 7 bases. Trimming cost V 0 bases and J 6 bases; bases outside gene matches: 14. CDR3 length equals 17 residues. In germline, CDR1 is SGHRS, CDR2 YFSETQ. The CDR3 coding sequence is TGCGCCAGCAGCTTGGGGAGGGGCAGGGGGAAAAGGGATGGCTACACCTTC. It encodes CASSLGRGRGKRDGYTF.

The V call is TRBV10-1, the J call TRBJ1-2; 10 bases line up with TRBD1. Unmatched junction bases numbered 6, after V lost 11 bases and J lost 6 bases. Germline CDR1 reads WNHNN; CDR2 reads SYGVQD (reference sequence). The CDR3 has 12 amino acids. CDR3 protein: CAGRQGANGYTF. In nucleotides, the CDR3 is TGCGCCGGACGACAGGGGGCCAATGGCTACACCTTC.

This chain uses TRBV6-6 with TRBJ1-6, with 7 bases fitting TRBD1. Germline CDR1 and CDR2: MNHNY and SVGAGI (reference sequence). J was trimmed by 0 bases and V by 6 bases; bases with no gene match: 5. The CDR3 extends over 16 amino acids. The CDR3 sequence is CASRGTASSYNSPLHF. The CDR3 region has the DNA TGTGCCAGCAGGGGGACAGCGAGCTCCTATAATTCACCCCTCCACTTT.

This chain uses TRBV4-2 with TRBJ2-7, with TRBD2 matching 8 bases. V dropped 0 bases and J dropped 0; count of bases not matched to a gene: 4. This CDR3 has 16 residues. Germline CDR1 and CDR2: LGHNA and YNFKEQ. CDR3 sequence reads: CASSQENGGASYEQYF. CDR3 nucleotides: TGTGCCAGCAGCCAAGAAAACGGGGGGGCCTCCTACGAGCAGTACTTC.

A few counts support this clone. The chain joins TRBV30 to TRBJ1-1, with D unresolved. The germline CDR1 and CDR2 sequences are GTSNPN and SVGIG (reference sequence). V was shortened by 3 bases and J by 10 bases, with 12 bases between the two germline ends. This CDR3 comprises 11 residues. The CDR3 is CAWRRSRVAFF. CDR3 DNA: TGTGCCTGGAGACGGTCGCGGGTAGCTTTCTTT.

The genes are TRBV30 and TRBJ1-5; D possibly corresponds to TRBD1 (6 bases). Trimming left V 1 base short and J 5 bases short, with 9 bases between. CDR1 and CDR2 from the germline V gene are GTSNPN and SVGIG (reference sequence). This CDR3 spans 13 amino acids. This CDR3 is CAWSGTVDQPQHF. Here the CDR3 DNA reads TGTGCCTGGAGTGGGACAGTGGATCAGCCCCAGCATTTT.

This clone appeared a single time. The genes are TRBV7-9 and TRBJ2-3, with 8 bases lining up with TRBD2. This CDR3 has 16 residues. J lost 3 bases, V lost 0 bases, and 5 bases had no gene match. Germline CDR1 reads SEHNR; CDR2 reads FQNEAQ (reference sequence). DNA of the CDR3: TGTGCCAGCAGCTTAGCGCAAACTAGCGGAACAGATACGCAGTATTTT. The encoded protein is CASSLAQTSGTDTQYF. Full variable domain (outside the CDR3, taken from reference TRBV7-9 and TRBJ2-3): DTGVSQNPRHKITKRGQNVTFRCDPISEHNRLYWYRQTLGQGPEFLTYFQNEAQLEKSRLLSDRFSAERPKGSFSTLEIQRTEQGDSAMYLCASSLAQTSGTDTQYFGPGTRLTVL.

This clone was detected a few times. V usage is TRBV21-1 and J usage is TRBJ1-4; the table's D call of TRBD1 was not tested on the DNA. TRBV21-1 corresponds to a pseudogene. The CDR3 length is 18 residues. As DNA, the CDR3 is TGTGCCAGCAGCAATAGACAGGGGGGTCCCGCGATTAATGAAAAACTGTTTTTT. Protein: CASSNRQGGPAINEKLFF.

This chain uses TRBV5-1 with TRBJ2-7; possible D gene TRBD2, 6 bases. The CDR3 loop spans 16 amino acids. Germline CDR1 and CDR2: SGHRS and YFSETQ. Trimming took 0 bases from V and 3 from J, leaving 16 bases between them. The CDR3 DNA reads TGCGCCAGCAGCTTGGCCTCAGCGCCGGGGGTCTACGAGCAGTACTTC. Translated, it gives CASSLASAPGVYEQYF.

This clone was seen a few times. J is TRBJ1-4 and V is TRBV2, with TRBD1 as a possible D gene (5 bases). Trimming shortened V by 6 bases and J by 6 bases, and 14 bases separated the two germline ends. The CDR3 consists of 14 residues. Germline assignment: CDR1 SNHLY and CDR2 FYNNEI. CDR3 sequence reads: CASRNRRLDEKLFF. The CDR3 coding sequence is TGTGCCAGCAGGAACAGGCGGTTGGATGAAAAACTGTTTTTT.

The chain employs TRBV11-3 and TRBJ1-1; D gene ambiguous. Germline CDR1 and CDR2: SGHNT and YENEEA. CDR3 length: 13 residues. Trimming removed 3 bases from V and 4 bases from J, with 9 bases in between. DNA of the CDR3: TGTGCCAGCAGCTTCTCCGGGATCACTGAAGCTTTCTTT. This gives the protein CASSFSGITEAFF.

The CDR3 nucleotides are TGCGCCAGCAGCCAAGCGGGTAGCTCCTACAATGAGCAGTTCTTC. Its translation: CASSQAGSSYNEQFF. The J gene is TRBJ2-1, the V gene TRBV4-1, with D hard to call. V was shortened by 1 base and J by 0 bases, with 7 bases between the two germline ends. The CDR3 is 15 residues long. Germline V gene data show CDR1 as MGHRA and CDR2 as YSYEKL.

This clone was observed a handful of times. CDR3 sequence reads: CASSTRTGADTQYF. The CDR3 DNA reads TGTGCCAGCAGCACAAGGACTGGCGCAGATACGCAGTATTTT. V and J are TRBV5-4 and TRBJ2-3; a possible D gene is TRBD2 (5 bases). The CDR3 has 14 amino acids. Trimming removed 4 bases from V and 4 bases from J, with 13 bases in between. Germline CDR1 is SGHNT and CDR2 is YYREEE (reference sequence).

The sample holds one count of this clone. This rearrangement joins TRBV19 to TRBJ1-4, with TRBD1 as a possible D gene (5 bases). Trimming removed 6 bases from V and 4 bases from J, with 18 bases in between. The CDR3 contains 16 residues. Germline V gene sequence: CDR1 LNHDA, CDR2 SQIVND (reference sequence). The CDR3 bases are TGTGCCAGTAGCGCTCTGACGGGGGGAAGTAATGAAAAACTGTTTTTT. Translated: CASSALTGGSNEKLFF. Supplemented by reference TRBV19 and TRBJ1-4, the full variable domain reads DGGITQSPKYLFRKEGQNVTLSCEQNLNHDAMYWYRQDPGQGLRLIYYSQIVNDFQKGDIAEGYSVSREKKESFPLTVTSAQKNPTAFYLCASSALTGGSNEKLFFGSGTQLSVL.

J is TRBJ2-7 and V is TRBV2, with D uncertain. Germline CDR1 and CDR2: SNHLY and FYNNEI. The length of the CDR3 is 12 residues. Between the trimmed V and J ends, which lost 2 bases and 3 bases, there was a span of 5 bases. The chain's CDR3 is CASSERFYEQYF. The DNA of the CDR3 is TGTGCCAGCAGTGAACGGTTCTACGAGCAGTACTTC.

A few counts support this clone. One end of the junction does not line up with germline, which may come from a read error. J is TRBJ2-7 and V is TRBV10-3; D ambiguous. From germline, CDR1 is ENHRY and CDR2 SYGVKD. This CDR3 region has 15 residues. The CDR3 sequence is CASSYSINSRGEQYF. CDR3 in DNA: TGTGCCAGCAGTTACTCGATTAACTCGCGCGGCGAGCAGTACTTC.

This clone has more than one count but fewer than ten. This sequence joins TRBV5-1 and TRBJ1-1, with a weak D call TRBD1 (5 bases). Trimming removed 4 bases at V and 1 base at J, with 11 bases between. Germline V gene lookup returns CDR1 SGHRS and CDR2 YFSETQ. This CDR3 comprises 14 residues. The CDR3 sequence is CASSPGLRNTEAFF. CDR3 nucleotide sequence: TGCGCCAGCAGCCCGGGACTCCGGAACACTGAAGCTTTCTTT.

The chain employs TRBV5-1 and TRBJ1-4; D perhaps matches TRBD1 (5 bases). V gave up 4 bases and J gave up 4 bases, with 17 bases separating them. The germline CDR1 and CDR2 sequences are SGHRS and YFSETQ. This CDR3 is 16 amino acids long. CDR3 nucleotide sequence: TGCGCCAGCAGCAGCCTCTCTTGGGGGGGTAATGAAAAACTGTTTTTT. Its protein product is CASSSLSWGGNEKLFF.

The gene calls are TRBV5-1 and TRBJ2-1; 15 bases are shared with TRBD2. Germline CDR1 SGHRS, CDR2 YFSETQ. The junction had 7 bases not matched to a gene; V was cut back by 2 bases and J by 7 bases. The CDR3 covers 17 residues. The CDR3 region is CASSFSRTSGGANEQFF. The CDR3 nucleotides read TGCGCCAGCAGCTTTTCCCGGACTAGCGGGGGGGCTAATGAGCAGTTCTTC.

The V gene is TRBV2, the J gene TRBJ2-5; TRBD1 matches at 8 bases. This CDR3 spans 13 amino acids. V lost 6 bases, J lost 5 bases, and 5 bases stayed unmatched. Per germline, CDR1 SNHLY and CDR2 FYNNEI. The CDR3 loop is CASRPGGLETQYF. CDR3 coding DNA: TGTGCCAGCAGGCCAGGGGGCTTGGAGACCCAGTACTTC. The whole variable domain, filled in from reference TRBV2 and TRBJ2-5, reads EPEVTQTPSHQVTQMGQEVILRCVPISNHLYFYWYRQILGQKVEFLVSFYNNEISEKSEIFDDQFSVERPDGSNFTLKIRSTKLEDSAMYFCASRPGGLETQYFGPGTRLLVL.

This chain joins TRBV4-1 and TRBJ1-1; D uncertain. CDR3 size: 15 residues. V was shortened by 5 bases and J by 1 base, with 14 bases between the two germline ends. Germline V gives CDR1 MGHRA, CDR2 YSYEKL. The CDR3 DNA follows: TGCGCCAGCAGCGACCGCAGGTCCGCGAACACTGAAGCTTTCTTT. Protein: CASSDRRSANTEAFF.

The V and J genes are TRBV19 and TRBJ1-1; 7 bases are shared with TRBD1. Per the germline V gene, CDR1 is LNHDA and CDR2 is SQIVND (reference sequence). The CDR3 sequence is 11 residues long. J gave up 8 bases and V 5 bases, and 2 bases lay outside the gene matches. The CDR3 DNA is TGTGCCAGTAGTGTGACAGGGGAAGCTTTCTTT. The encoded protein is CASSVTGEAFF. The variable domain in full, completed from reference TRBV19 and TRBJ1-1, reads DGGITQSPKYLFRKEGQNVTLSCEQNLNHDAMYWYRQDPGQGLRLIYYSQIVNDFQKGDIAEGYSVSREKKESFPLTVTSAQKNPTAFYLCASSVTGEAFFGQGTRLTVV.

This chain links TRBV7-2 with TRBJ1-2; a possible D gene is TRBD1 (5 bases). The CDR3 has 13 residues. Per germline, CDR1 SGHTA and CDR2 FQGNSA. V gave up 3 bases and J gave up 8 bases, with 13 bases separating them. The CDR3 protein is CASSLGGLGGYTF. Written as DNA, the CDR3 is TGTGCCAGCAGCTTGGGGGGATTGGGGGGCTACACCTTC.

V gene TRBV18 combines with J gene TRBJ1-6, with a weak D call TRBD1 (5 bases). This CDR3 contains 15 residues. In germline, CDR1 is KGHSH, CDR2 LQKENI. Trimming cost V 2 bases and J 8 bases, with 13 bases left between them. This CDR3 is CASSPLGRVDSPLHF. CDR3 bases: TGTGCCAGCTCACCATTGGGCAGGGTTGATTCACCCCTCCACTTT.